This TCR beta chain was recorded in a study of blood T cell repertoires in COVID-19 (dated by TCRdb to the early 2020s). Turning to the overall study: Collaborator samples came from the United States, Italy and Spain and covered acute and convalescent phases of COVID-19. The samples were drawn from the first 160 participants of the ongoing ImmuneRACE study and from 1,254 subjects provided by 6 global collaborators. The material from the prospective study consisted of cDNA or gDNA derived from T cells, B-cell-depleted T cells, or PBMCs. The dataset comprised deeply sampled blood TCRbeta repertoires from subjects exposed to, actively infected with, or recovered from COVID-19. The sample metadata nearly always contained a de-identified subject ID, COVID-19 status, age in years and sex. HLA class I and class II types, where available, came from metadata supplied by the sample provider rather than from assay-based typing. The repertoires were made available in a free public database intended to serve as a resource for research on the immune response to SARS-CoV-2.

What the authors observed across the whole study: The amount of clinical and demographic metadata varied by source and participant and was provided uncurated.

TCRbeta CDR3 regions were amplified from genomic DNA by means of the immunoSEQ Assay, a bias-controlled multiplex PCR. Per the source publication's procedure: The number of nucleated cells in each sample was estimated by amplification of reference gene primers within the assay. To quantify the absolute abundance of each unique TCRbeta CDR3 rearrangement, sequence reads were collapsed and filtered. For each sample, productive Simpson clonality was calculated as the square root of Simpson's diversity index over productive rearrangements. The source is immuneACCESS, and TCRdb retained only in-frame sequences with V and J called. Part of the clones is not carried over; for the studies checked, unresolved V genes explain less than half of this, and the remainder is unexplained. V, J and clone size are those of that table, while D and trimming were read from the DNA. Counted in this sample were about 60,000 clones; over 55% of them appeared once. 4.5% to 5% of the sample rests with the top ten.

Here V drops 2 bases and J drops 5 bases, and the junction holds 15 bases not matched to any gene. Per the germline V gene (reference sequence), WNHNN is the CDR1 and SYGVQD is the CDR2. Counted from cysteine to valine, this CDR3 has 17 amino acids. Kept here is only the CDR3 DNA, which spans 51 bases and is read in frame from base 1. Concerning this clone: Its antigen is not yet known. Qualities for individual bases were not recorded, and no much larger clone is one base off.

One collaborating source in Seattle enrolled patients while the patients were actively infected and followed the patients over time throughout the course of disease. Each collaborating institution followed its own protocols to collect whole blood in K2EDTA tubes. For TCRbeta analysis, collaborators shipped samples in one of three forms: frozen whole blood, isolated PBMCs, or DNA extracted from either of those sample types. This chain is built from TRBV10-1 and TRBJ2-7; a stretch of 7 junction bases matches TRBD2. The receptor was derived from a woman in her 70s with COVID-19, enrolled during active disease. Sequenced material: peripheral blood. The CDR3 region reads CASSEPPSGLVDDEQYV. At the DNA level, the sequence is TGCGCCAGCAGTGAGCCCCCGTCAGGACTAGTAGATGACGAGCAGTACGTC.